This T cell receptor (beta chain) stems from a study of cytomegalovirus exposure and HLA in healthy donors. Whole-study findings and limits: Previously analyzed data showed that most TCR beta V segments were productive at a frequency of about 87% or about 30%. Per published reports, the classifier diagnosed cytomegalovirus status with high specificity and sensitivity. A cluster of highly shared sequence variants was likely a sequencing artifact.

Germline V gives CDR1 SGHRS, CDR2 YFSETQ. V lost 4 bases and J 2 bases, leaving 13 bases between the germline ends. The CDR3 loop spans 14 amino acids. Worth noting for this clone: Antigen: not known.

A multiplex PCR was run with 60 Vbeta primers and 13 Jbeta primers. Per the original data handling: Later, an analysis found 75 million to 100 million unique TCR beta chains, and about 10 million of these were shared. Assay used: immunoSEQ multiplex PCR; TCRdb lists only in-frame clones, some missing. V and J calls and clone size are those listed in that table; D and trimming were worked out from the DNA. The sample carries around 130,000 clones, over 60% recorded once. The specimen was PBMCs. The receptor was derived from a human donor in good health. This sequence joins TRBV5-1 and TRBJ2-7, with TRBD1 as a possible D gene (6 bases). The CDR3 DNA follows: TGCGCCAGCAGCATTATAGGGGGAACCTACGAGCAGTACTTC. This encodes CASSIIGGTYEQYF.